Listed below are T cell receptor beta chains from one sample, sequenced in a study of cytotoxic CD8 clonotypes in ibrutinib-treated CLL. Some clones are missing from TCRdb's copy, which holds only in-frame ones; the method was immunoSEQ multiplex PCR. Of 160,000 or so clones listed, under 90% are singletons. Material: PBMCs, obtained after 24 months of ibrutinib treatment. The source of these receptors is a human donor with chronic lymphocytic leukemia. CDR3s include the opening cysteine and the closing phenylalanine or tryptophan. D genes are given only for firm matches. Some rows mark clone size as missing; the rest say once, few, many or name a class of expanded clone.

cdr3_length	clone_size	v_call	j_call	d_call	cdr3_nt	cdr3_aa
14	.	TRBV9	TRBJ2-3	.	TGTGCCAGCAGCGTAGGGGGGGATTCGGATACGCAGTATTTT	CASSVGGDSDTQYF
19	once	TRBV7-2	TRBJ2-1	.	TGTGCCAGCAGCATCCAGGCCGGGTGGGGGCTTAGCTCCTACAATGAGCAGTTCTTC	CASSIQAGWGLSSYNEQFF
15	many	TRBV29-1	TRBJ2-1	TRBD1	TGCAGCGTCCCCAGGGGGTTGAGTTCCTACAATGAGCAGTTCTTC	CSVPRGLSSYNEQFF
16	.	TRBV19	TRBJ2-6	.	TGTGCCAGTAGTGCCCGGGCGGGCTCTGGGGCCAACGTCCTGACTTTC	CASSARAGSGANVLTF
13	.	TRBV30	TRBJ1-2	.	TGTGCCTGGAGTTCTCAACCAGTCTATGGCTACACCTTC	CAWSSQPVYGYTF
16	.	TRBV25-1	TRBJ1-1	TRBD1	TGTGCCAGCAGCGGAATTCCGAACAGGGGCGGCACTGAAGCTTTCTTT	CASSGIPNRGGTEAFF
14	.	TRBV27	TRBJ1-1	.	TGTGCCAGCAGTTTTGGAGGGATGAACACTGAAGCTTTCTTT	CASSFGGMNTEAFF
14	.	TRBV19	TRBJ1-3	.	TGTGCCAGTAGTATCCCGGGGTCTGGAAACACCATATATTTT	CASSIPGSGNTIYF
12	.	TRBV2	TRBJ2-7	TRBD1	TGTGCCAGCACTGTGACAGGGGGCGAGCAGTACTTC	CASTVTGGEQYF
16	few	TRBV28	TRBJ2-1	TRBD2	TGTGCCAGCCGAGGGAGCGGGAGGGAACTTAACAATGAGCAGTTCTTC	CASRGSGRELNNEQFF
14	.	TRBV5-5	TRBJ1-4	.	TGTGCCAGCAGCTCGCTCGGGACCGATGAAAAACTGTTTTTT	CASSSLGTDEKLFF
16	.	TRBV9	TRBJ2-7	TRBD2	TGTGCCAGCAGCGCCCGACTAGCGGGAGGGCCCAACGAGCAGTACTTC	CASSARLAGGPNEQYF
15	once	TRBV7-6	TRBJ2-2	.	TGTGCCAGCAGCTTAGGGGCCGTAGGAGCCGGGGAGCTGTTTTTT	CASSLGAVGAGELFF
13	.	TRBV2	TRBJ2-2	.	TGTGCCAGCAGATTTAGCGGCACCGGGGAGCTGTTTTTT	CASRFSGTGELFF
13	.	TRBV19	TRBJ1-2	.	TGTGCCAGTAGTACCGGTGTATCTGATGGCTACACCTTC	CASSTGVSDGYTF
12	.	TRBV7-2	TRBJ1-1	TRBD1	TGTGCCAGCAGCCTCAGGGGGTATGAAGCTTTCTTT	CASSLRGYEAFF
14	.	TRBV6-1	TRBJ1-5	.	TGTGCCAGCAGTGCGGGGCGAGGGAATCAGCCCCAGCATTTT	CASSAGRGNQPQHF
15	.	TRBV6-5	TRBJ1-2	TRBD1	TGTGCCAGCAGGACAACAGGGGGCAGTATTTATGGCTACACCTTC	CASRTTGGSIYGYTF
18	.	TRBV15	TRBJ1-5	.	TGTGCCACCAGCAGAGACCCGCGGGGTCGGGATAGCAATCAGCCCCAGCATTTT	CATSRDPRGRDSNQPQHF
14	.	TRBV4-2	TRBJ1-1	.	TGTGCCAGCAGCCAAGATAGTGGGGGCACTGAAGCTTTCTTT	CASSQDSGGTEAFF
15	.	TRBV19	TRBJ1-1	TRBD1	TGTGCCAGTAGTACCGGGACAGGGATCATCACTGAAGCTTTCTTT	CASSTGTGIITEAFF
17	few	TRBV15	TRBJ1-5	.	TGTGCCACCAGCAGAGATGTCTCAGGGGTTAGCAATCAGCCCCAGCATTTT	CATSRDVSGVSNQPQHF
12	.	TRBV9	TRBJ1-1	.	TGTGCCAGCAGCGTATCAGGGTCTGAAGCTTTCTTT	CASSVSGSEAFF
19	.	TRBV7-6	TRBJ2-2	TRBD2	TGTGCCAGCAGCTTAGAACTGCTTGGGACTAGCGGGAGGGCCGGGGAGCTGTTTTTT	CASSLELLGTSGRAGELFF
14	.	TRBV5-1	TRBJ2-5	TRBD2	TGCGCCAGCACTGTGACTAGCGGCCAAGAGACCCAGTACTTC	CASTVTSGQETQYF
13	once	TRBV10-3	TRBJ2-1	.	TGTGCCATCAGACAGACGACCCACAATGAGCAGTTCTTC	CAIRQTTHNEQFF
13	.	TRBV11-3	TRBJ2-3	.	TGTGCCAGCAGCCGACAGGGAGGCGATACGCAGTATTTT	CASSRQGGDTQYF
11	.	TRBV2	TRBJ2-3	.	TGTGCCAGCAGTGAAGTTGAGACCTGTCGCTTT	CASSEVETCRF
17	.	TRBV7-9	TRBJ2-3	.	TGTGCCAGCAGCTTAAAAACGAGTCCGATCGGGTGGGATACGCAGTATTTT	CASSLKTSPIGWDTQYF
14	few	TRBV9	TRBJ2-1	.	TGTGCCAGCAGGAGACCCGGTAGGCAAGGTGAGCAGTTCTTC	CASRRPGRQGEQFF
15	.	TRBV6-1	TRBJ1-4	.	TGTGCCAGCAGTCTAAATGGGGGCAGACCCGAAAAACTGTTTTTT	CASSLNGGRPEKLFF
13	few	TRBV4-2	TRBJ1-4	.	TGTGCCAGCAGCCAAGACTTGGGGGAAAAACTGTTTTTT	CASSQDLGEKLFF
14	.	TRBV2	TRBJ2-7	TRBD2	TGTGCCAGCCGGTTGCGGGAGGTTTCCTACGAGCAGTACTTC	CASRLREVSYEQYF
15	.	TRBV9	TRBJ1-2	.	TGTGCCAGCAGCCCCCAAGGGAGAGGGTTCGATGGCTACACCTTC	CASSPQGRGFDGYTF